A single sample is the source of the 21 T cell receptor beta chains below, sequenced in a study of blood T cell repertoires in COVID-19. Data came from immunoSEQ multiplex PCR; TCRdb stores just in-frame clones and leaves some out. This table holds around 280,000 clones, roughly 90% found once. The specimen sequenced was peripheral blood. Receptors were obtained from a woman in her fifties or sixties who had recovered from COVID-19.

The chain has TRBV6-5 and TRBJ2-3; TRBD2 might be the D (5 bases). Germline assignment: CDR1 MNHEY and CDR2 SVGAGI. This CDR3 contains 16 residues. Trimming took 0 bases from V and 3 from J, leaving 13 bases between them. CDR3 loop: CASSYSRSSLTDTQYF. CDR3 DNA sequence: TGTGCCAGCAGTTACTCGAGGTCTAGCTTGACAGATACGCAGTATTTT.

This chain uses TRBV7-2 with TRBJ2-3, with 9 bases lining up with TRBD2. From germline, CDR1 is SGHTA and CDR2 FQGNSA. The CDR3 has 16 residues. The J segment lost 4 bases and the V segment lost 9 bases, leaving 14 bases of the junction unmatched. CDR3 bases: TGTGCCAGTAGGGCAATCGGTGGGACTAGCCCAGATACGCAGTATTTT. Amino acids: CASRAIGGTSPDTQYF.

The chain uses TRBV18 and TRBJ2-1; the match to TRBD2 covers 10 bases. Germline V gene data show CDR1 as KGHSH and CDR2 as LQKENI. The CDR3 has 15 residues. The trim removed 3 bases at V and 4 bases at J, leaving 3 bases unmatched. CDR3 in amino acids: CASSPTTSGYNEQFF. DNA for the CDR3: TGTGCCAGCTCACCTACGACTAGCGGGTACAATGAGCAGTTCTTC.

With regard to this clone: The junction differs from germline at one of its ends, possibly a read error. The chain employs TRBV5-5 and TRBJ1-4, with D possibly matching TRBD1 (6 bases). The CDR3 has 13 residues. Germline CDR1 SGHKS, CDR2 YYEKEE (reference sequence). The CDR3 DNA is TGTGCCAGCAGCTTGGGTCCTTCAGGGGAAACGCGTTTT. Amino acid sequence: CASSLGPSGETRF.

The J gene is TRBJ1-2, the V gene TRBV6-7; D is possibly TRBD1 (6 bases). TRBV6-7 is identified as an open reading frame with a role that is uncertain. The CDR3 extends over 17 amino acids. Trimming cost V 0 bases and J 9 bases, with 23 bases left between them. The CDR3 DNA sequence: TGTGCCAGCAGTTACTCGTTTAGGCGTCAGGGGAGTCGAAGCTACACCTTC. This codes for CASSYSFRRQGSRSYTF.

J is TRBJ2-5 and V is TRBV6-2 or TRBV6-3; TRBD2 matches 14 bases. Germline values: CDR1 MNHEY, CDR2 SVGEGT. The CDR3 totals 19 residues. Trimming cost V 6 bases and J 5 bases; bases outside gene matches: 17. CDR3 loop: CASSFAPGTSGGPAETQYF. DNA for the CDR3: TGTGCCAGCAGCTTCGCCCCGGGGACTAGCGGGGGCCCGGCGGAGACCCAGTACTTC.

The V and J genes are TRBV2 and TRBJ2-5; 9 nucleotides align to TRBD1. Germline lookup yields CDR1 SNHLY and CDR2 FYNNEI. Unmatched junction bases numbered 3, after V lost 8 bases and J lost 2 bases. The CDR3 is 13 amino acids. CDR3: CASGGTGQETQYF. The CDR3 coding sequence is TGTGCCAGCGGAGGGACAGGGCAAGAGACCCAGTACTTC.

In this sample, this clone turned up once. The chain joins TRBV5-4 to TRBJ2-7; a possible D gene is TRBD2 (5 bases). The CDR3 is made up of 15 amino acids. The V end was cut by 5 bases, the J end by 2 bases, with 17 bases between. Germline loops: CDR1 SGHNT, CDR2 YYREEE (reference sequence). The CDR3 DNA is TGTGCCAGCAGTCCCGACCCGGGGTATCCCTACGAGCAGTACTTC. Translation: CASSPDPGYPYEQYF.

This chain connects TRBV9 to TRBJ1-2, with D possibly being TRBD1 (5 bases). This CDR3 contains 14 residues. The V end lost 3 bases, the J end lost 7 bases, and 16 bases lay between the germline ends. Germline lookup yields CDR1 SGDLS and CDR2 YYNGEE. The DNA for the CDR3 is TGTGCCAGCAGCGGTCGCTCAGGGATCGCTGGCTACACCTTC. Translating it yields CASSGRSGIAGYTF.

CDR3 coding DNA: TGTGCCAGCAGCCAAGATGAGCAGCGGGGGATCGGCGGGGAGCTGTTTTTT. This codes for CASSQDEQRGIGGELFF. The chain carries TRBV4-2 and TRBJ2-2; 8 nucleotides line up with TRBD2. The trim removed 0 bases at V and 7 bases at J, leaving 10 bases unmatched. CDR3 length equals 17 residues. Looked up from germline, CDR1 is LGHNA and CDR2 is YNFKEQ.

V usage is TRBV7-2 and J usage is TRBJ2-7, with 10 bases identical to TRBD1. Trimming removed 4 bases from V and 2 bases from J; junction bases left unmatched: 5. The CDR3 is 15 amino acids. Germline CDR1 SGHTA, CDR2 FQGNSA. CDR3 sequence reads: CASSSSGQGTYEQYF. The CDR3, as DNA: TGTGCCAGCAGCTCCTCGGGACAGGGGACCTACGAGCAGTACTTC.

In nucleotides, the CDR3 is TGTGCCAGCAGCCACTACAGGGGGAACACTGAAGCTTTCTTT. This sequence encodes CASSHYRGNTEAFF. The chain couples TRBV6-2 or TRBV6-3 to TRBJ1-1; 7 bases line up with TRBD1. CDR1 and CDR2 (germline): MNHEY, SVGEGT. The trim removed 6 bases at V and 1 base at J, leaving 5 bases unmatched. This CDR3 comprises 14 residues.

This clone came up once. The chain links TRBV6-5 to TRBJ1-2, with D hard to call. Germline assignment: CDR1 MNHEY and CDR2 SVGAGI. The CDR3 covers 14 residues. Trimming pared 2 bases from V and 8 bases from J, leaving 15 bases between. The CDR3 DNA reads TGTGCCAGCAGTTACCTGAGAGGGATTGGGGGCTACACCTTC. Its protein is CASSYLRGIGGYTF.

The chain couples TRBV19 to TRBJ2-2; D may be TRBD2 (6 bases). The CDR3 is 13 amino acids. Germline V gene data show CDR1 as LNHDA and CDR2 as SQIVND (reference sequence). Trimming removed 9 bases at V and 6 bases at J, with 14 bases between. CDR3 in amino acids: CASTRAGPGELFF. As DNA, the CDR3 is TGTGCCAGCACCCGGGCGGGGCCCGGGGAGCTGTTTTTT.

Remarks on this clone: The sample contains more than one DNA sequence encoding this CDR3. The chain joins TRBV4-1 to TRBJ2-5, with D hard to call. Between the trimmed V and J ends, which lost 0 bases and 3 bases, there was a span of 5 bases. CDR1 is MGHRA and CDR2 is YSYEKL in the germline V gene. The CDR3 extends over 13 amino acids. CDR3 sequence reads: CASSQDAEETQYF. CDR3 coding DNA: TGCGCCAGCAGCCAAGATGCAGAAGAGACCCAGTACTTC.

This chain connects TRBV6-4 to TRBJ1-6; D possibly corresponds to TRBD1 (6 bases). Germline CDR1 reads MRHNA; CDR2 reads SNTAGT. Trimming pared 6 bases from V and 6 bases from J, leaving 15 bases between. The CDR3 has 15 amino acids. Here the CDR3 reads CASSRTGTSNSPLHF. DNA of the CDR3: TGTGCCAGCAGCCGTACCGGGACATCTAATTCACCCCTCCACTTT.

J is TRBJ2-7 and V is TRBV19; 11 bases align to TRBD1. Germline V lookup: CDR1 LNHDA, CDR2 SQIVND (reference sequence). This CDR3 has 15 residues. Germline trimming cut 4 bases from V and 2 bases from J; bases unmatched to any gene: 4. In DNA, the CDR3 is TGTGCCAGTAGTACCCGGGACAGGGGGACCTACGAGCAGTACTTC. It specifies CASSTRDRGTYEQYF.

The chain carries TRBV19 and TRBJ2-1; a possible D gene is TRBD2 (6 bases). V shed 1 base and J shed 4 bases, with 23 bases lying between them. This CDR3 comprises 19 residues. The germline V gene encodes CDR1 LNHDA and CDR2 SQIVND (reference sequence). CDR3 region: CASSIGGDSLRMVYNEQFF. CDR3 sequence (DNA): TGTGCCAGTAGTATAGGGGGGGACTCACTAAGGATGGTGTACAATGAGCAGTTCTTC.

The chain's CDR3 is CASSTGLAVGGEQYF. CDR3 DNA: TGTGCCAGCAGCACCGGACTAGCGGTGGGAGGCGAGCAGTACTTC. The rearrangement links TRBV5-5 to TRBJ2-7; 10 nucleotides line up with TRBD2. J lost 6 bases, V lost 4 bases, and 10 bases had no gene match. This CDR3 region has 15 residues. CDR1 and CDR2 (germline): SGHKS, YYEKEE (reference sequence).

The CDR3, as DNA: TGTGCCAGCAGCCTACGGGACAGGGTTGGTTCACCCCTCCACTTT. Translation: CASSLRDRVGSPLHF. This chain connects TRBV7-2 to TRBJ1-6; 9 bases fit TRBD1. The V gene end was trimmed by 5 bases and the J gene end by 9 bases; junction bases not matched to a gene: 8. CDR3 size: 15 residues. Germline CDR1 is SGHTA and CDR2 is FQGNSA.

The chain employs TRBV6-6 and TRBJ1-2; TRBD1 aligns across 10 bases. This CDR3 has 16 amino acids. Germline V gene sequence: CDR1 MNHNY, CDR2 SVGAGI (reference sequence). Trimming at V came to 7 bases and at J to 3 bases, leaving 11 bases not matched to a gene. CDR3 residues: CASIGDRGLGDYGYTF. In DNA form, the CDR3 reads TGTGCCAGCATTGGAGACAGGGGGCTTGGGGACTATGGCTACACCTTC.